These 29 T cell receptor beta chains originate from one sample sequenced in a study of blood T cell repertoires in COVID-19. Sequencing used immunoSEQ multiplex PCR; TCRdb keeps in-frame clones, though not all of them. This table holds approximately 300,000 clones, roughly 89% found once. Source material: peripheral blood. The receptors were gathered from a man aged 40-50 years with acute or convalescent COVID-19.

CDR3 residues: CASSGLTGYDAYEQYF. CDR3 bases: TGTGCCAGCAGCGGGTTGACAGGGTATGACGCCTACGAGCAGTACTTC. The chain links TRBV11-2 to TRBJ2-7; TRBD1 agrees at 7 bases. With V trimmed by 5 bases and J by 2 bases, 12 bases remained unmatched. This CDR3 region has 16 residues. Germline V CDR1 and CDR2: SGHAT, FQNNGV.

The J gene is TRBJ2-1, the V gene TRBV9, with D possibly TRBD2 on 7 matching bases. Germline assignment: CDR1 SGDLS and CDR2 YYNGEE. V was shortened by 3 bases and J by 2 bases, with 12 bases between the two germline ends. The CDR3 extends over 15 amino acids. Written as DNA, the CDR3 is TGTGCCAGCAGCGAGTCCGGGGGGCCCTACAATGAGCAGTTCTTC. Protein product: CASSESGGPYNEQFF.

The rearrangement links TRBV9 to TRBJ2-1; D remains unclear. This CDR3 is built from 13 residues. Trimming shortened V by 2 bases and J by 5 bases, and 8 bases separated the two germline ends. Germline lookup yields CDR1 SGDLS and CDR2 YYNGEE. The CDR3 spells CASSVLVNNEQFF. As DNA, the CDR3 is TGTGCCAGCAGCGTTTTAGTTAACAATGAGCAGTTCTTC.

This clone came up once. The J gene is TRBJ1-1, the V gene TRBV21-1; the tabulated D call, TRBD1, remains unverified against the DNA. TRBV21-1 is deemed a pseudogene. The length of the CDR3 is 15 residues. CDR3 bases: TGTGCCAGCAGCAAAGAAGCAGGGTGGAACACTGAAGCTTTCTTT. Amino acids: CASSKEAGWNTEAFF.

The chain recombines TRBV6-5 with TRBJ1-1; tentative D call: TRBD1 (5 bases). The CDR3 contains 15 residues. Germline CDR1 and CDR2: MNHEY and SVGAGI. V was pared by 8 bases and J by 4 bases, with 20 bases between. The DNA of the CDR3 is TGTGCCAGCTCAATTCTGGACACCTTGTCCACTGAAGCTTTCTTT. Translating gives CASSILDTLSTEAFF.

J is TRBJ1-1 and V is TRBV27; 10 nucleotides line up with TRBD1. CDR3 size: 14 residues. Looked up from germline, CDR1 is MNHEY and CDR2 is SMNVEV (reference sequence). Unmatched junction bases numbered 5, after V lost 5 bases and J lost 5 bases. CDR3 residues: CASSHLGQGTEAFF. For the CDR3, the DNA is TGTGCCAGCAGTCACCTGGGACAGGGGACTGAAGCTTTCTTT.

This clone was counted a single time. The chain has TRBV9 and TRBJ1-3; no reliable D call. Between the trimmed V and J ends, which lost 0 bases and 2 bases, there was a span of 9 bases. Germline CDR1 reads SGDLS; CDR2 reads YYNGEE. The CDR3 is made up of 15 amino acids. CDR3 in amino acids: CASSVAPGAGNTIYF. The DNA for the CDR3 is TGTGCCAGCAGCGTAGCCCCCGGGGCTGGAAACACCATATATTTT.

This rearrangement joins TRBV21-1 to TRBJ2-5; TRBD2, the table's D call, lacks a check against the DNA. TRBV21-1 is assigned pseudogene status. CDR3 length equals 17 residues. In nucleotides, the CDR3 is TGTGCCAGCAGCAAGGGGGGGGACAACCCCTCAGGGGAGACCCAGTACTTC. This codes for CASSKGGDNPSGETQYF.

The rearrangement joins TRBV7-2 to TRBJ1-4, with D possibly matching TRBD1 (6 bases). This CDR3 spans 14 amino acids. Per the germline V gene, CDR1 is SGHTA and CDR2 is FQGNSA. V was trimmed by 1 base and J by 8 bases, leaving 11 bases between them. CDR3 in amino acids: CASSLVQGNEKLFF. The CDR3 bases are TGTGCCAGCAGCTTAGTACAGGGTAACGAAAAACTGTTTTTT.

CDR3 loop: CASSVRDREFDEQFF. The CDR3 DNA is TGTGCCAGCAGCGTTCGGGACAGGGAATTCGATGAGCAGTTCTTC. This sequence joins TRBV3-1 (or the pseudogene TRBV3-2) and TRBJ2-1; 9 bases map to TRBD1. The J segment lost 8 bases and the V segment lost 5 bases, leaving 10 bases of the junction unmatched. This CDR3 is built from 15 residues. Germline CDR1 LGHDT, CDR2 YNNKEL (reference sequence).

The gene calls are TRBV5-1 and TRBJ1-1, with 9 bases matching TRBD1. Germline CDR1 is SGHRS and CDR2 is YFSETQ. CDR3 length equals 14 residues. With 4 bases clipped from V and 3 bases from J, the junction kept 4 bases outside the gene matches. CDR3 coding DNA: TGCGCCAGCAGCATGAGACAGGGGGACACTGAAGCTTTCTTT. Protein: CASSMRQGDTEAFF. Full variable domain (remainder filled in from reference TRBV5-1 and TRBJ1-1): KAGVTQTPRYLIKTRGQQVTLSCSPISGHRSVSWYQQTPGQGLQFLFEYFSETQRNKGNFPGRFSGRQFSNSRSEMNVSTLELGDSALYLCASSMRQGDTEAFFGQGTRLTVV.

This clone appeared a few times. This chain connects TRBV6-5 to TRBJ2-7; 10 positions agree with TRBD1. The V and J ends lost 2 bases and 2 bases, in that order; junction bases with no gene match: 3. The CDR3 runs to 15 residues. The V gene's germline CDR1 is MNHEY and CDR2 SVGAGI. CDR3 loop: CASSYRDRGTYEQYF. In nucleotides, the CDR3 is TGTGCCAGCAGTTACCGGGACAGGGGAACCTACGAGCAGTACTTC.

The chain uses TRBV3-1 (or the pseudogene TRBV3-2) and TRBJ1-1; TRBD1 is a possible D gene (6 bases). Deletions cut 3 bases from V and 5 bases from J, with 10 bases between. Germline values: CDR1 LGHDT, CDR2 YNNKEL (reference sequence). This CDR3 is 13 amino acids long. This chain's CDR3 is CASSHQGRTEAFF. The CDR3 bases are TGTGCCAGCAGCCATCAGGGGCGGACTGAAGCTTTCTTT.

The rearrangement links TRBV19 to TRBJ1-5; weak D call: TRBD1 (5 bases). Trimming removed 2 bases from V and 11 bases from J, with 13 bases in between. Germline assignment: CDR1 LNHDA and CDR2 SQIVND (reference sequence). This CDR3 spans 13 amino acids. CDR3 in amino acids: CASSIKGVPAQHF. The CDR3 bases are TGTGCCAGTAGTATAAAAGGGGTTCCAGCCCAGCATTTT.

The chain carries TRBV12-3 or TRBV12-4 and TRBJ1-1; D perhaps matches TRBD1 (5 bases). V was cut by 4 bases and J by 2 bases, with 8 bases left in between. The CDR3 contains 13 residues. The CDR3 here is CASSWTHNTEAFF. Written as DNA, the CDR3 is TGTGCCAGCAGTTGGACACACAACACTGAAGCTTTCTTT.

The CDR3 nucleotides are TGCGCCAGCAGCTTGGTCCCCCACGCAGGGGGCAATGAGCAGTTCTTC. This encodes CASSLVPHAGGNEQFF. J is TRBJ2-1 and V is TRBV5-1; 7 bases map to TRBD1. Germline lookup yields CDR1 SGHRS and CDR2 YFSETQ. This CDR3 contains 16 residues. V lost 0 bases and J lost 6; bases outside the gene matches: 9.

Details on this clone: The same CDR3 arises from other DNA sequences in this sample as well. In nucleotides, the CDR3 is TGTGCCAGCAGTTTTTCGGTGAACACTGAAGCTTTCTTT. Amino acids: CASSFSVNTEAFF. The chain combines TRBV12-3 or TRBV12-4 with TRBJ1-1; D gene ambiguous. The V end was cut by 3 bases, the J end by 0 bases, with 5 bases between. The CDR3 covers 13 residues.

V usage is TRBV12-3 or TRBV12-4 and J usage is TRBJ2-1; D is unclear. The CDR3 consists of 13 residues. Trimming took 5 bases from V and 7 from J, leaving 12 bases between them. CDR3 nucleotides: TGTGCCAGCAGTACGCCGAACAAGAATGAGCAGTTCTTC. Protein sequence: CASSTPNKNEQFF.

This sequence joins TRBV10-3 and TRBJ2-7; D is ambiguous. The V end was cut by 6 bases, the J end by 6 bases, with 12 bases between. Germline CDR1 ENHRY, CDR2 SYGVKD. The CDR3 totals 12 residues. CDR3 sequence: CAIRLPRGEQYF. The CDR3 bases are TGTGCCATCAGACTCCCTCGAGGCGAGCAGTACTTC.

This chain connects TRBV20-1 to TRBJ1-5, with D possibly matching TRBD1 (5 bases). The V gene lost 3 bases and the J gene lost 4 bases, with 10 bases spanning the gap. The CDR3 extends over 13 amino acids. CDR1 is DFQATT, CDR2 SNEGSKA, per germline (reference sequence). The CDR3: CSASTQGNQPQHF. CDR3 DNA sequence: TGCAGTGCTAGTACGCAGGGTAATCAGCCCCAGCATTTT.

This clone was seen once. This chain connects TRBV6-5 to TRBJ1-1, with a tentative D call TRBD1 (5 bases). Looked up from germline, CDR1 is MNHEY and CDR2 is SVGAGI. The CDR3 length is 13 residues. V gave up 7 bases and J gave up 4 bases, with 13 bases separating them. The CDR3 DNA reads as TGTGCCAGCAACTACCTCGGGGGCACTGAAGCTTTCTTT. It codes for CASNYLGGTEAFF.

The chain joins TRBV5-4 to TRBJ1-6; D might be TRBD1 (5 bases). Trimming cost V 2 bases and J 10 bases, with 10 bases left between them. The CDR3 is 13 amino acids. The germline CDR1 and CDR2 sequences are SGHNT and YYREEE (reference sequence). The CDR3 DNA follows: TGTGCCAGCAGCTTCGAAGGGGTATCACCCCTCCACTTT. It codes for CASSFEGVSPLHF.

The V gene is TRBV6-5, the J gene TRBJ1-6, with TRBD1 matching over 10 bases. CDR1 is MNHEY and CDR2 is SVGAGI in the germline V gene. J lost 1 base, V lost 6 bases, and 0 bases had no gene match. The CDR3 loop spans 15 amino acids. As DNA, the CDR3 is TGTGCCAGCAGGGACAGGGGGTCCTATAATTCACCCCTCCACTTT. It is translated as CASRDRGSYNSPLHF.

V usage is TRBV7-8 and J usage is TRBJ2-7; 7 nucleotides agree with TRBD1. V was clipped by 0 bases and J by 3 bases; unmatched bases: 5. CDR3 length: 15 residues. Looked up from germline, CDR1 is SGHVS and CDR2 is FQNEAQ. The CDR3: CASSLATTGYYEQYF. CDR3 sequence (DNA): TGTGCCAGCAGCTTAGCGACGACAGGGTACTACGAGCAGTACTTC.

V gene TRBV24-1 combines with J gene TRBJ2-3; D unresolved. Trimming cost V 4 bases and J 4 bases, with 8 bases left between them. The CDR3 consists of 13 residues. CDR1 and CDR2 (germline): KGHDR, SFDVKD. DNA of the CDR3: TGTGCCACCAGTGACCCCTCGGCAGATACGCAGTATTTT. It codes for CATSDPSADTQYF.

J is TRBJ2-3 and V is TRBV5-1, with 7 bases aligning to TRBD2. The V gene's germline CDR1 is SGHRS and CDR2 YFSETQ. This CDR3 is 15 amino acids long. Losses at the gene ends were 0 bases for V and 3 bases for J; bases not matched to a gene: 4. Written as DNA, the CDR3 is TGCGCCAGCAGCTTGGGGTCTAGCGGAACAGATACGCAGTATTTT. The encoded protein is CASSLGSSGTDTQYF.

A single count supports this clone. V is TRBV5-1 and J is TRBJ1-1; TRBD1 aligns across 9 bases. The CDR3 extends over 15 amino acids. The germline V gene encodes CDR1 SGHRS and CDR2 YFSETQ. J was trimmed by 5 bases and V by 2 bases; bases with no gene match: 7. CDR3 amino acids: CASSLRTGEKTEAFF. The CDR3 region has the DNA TGCGCCAGCAGCTTAAGGACAGGGGAAAAAACTGAAGCTTTCTTT.

V is TRBV3-1 (or the pseudogene TRBV3-2) and J is TRBJ1-6; D remains ambiguous. The V gene's germline CDR1 is LGHDT and CDR2 YNNKEL (reference sequence). V gave up 1 base and J gave up 8 bases, with 9 bases separating them. The CDR3 has 14 amino acids. The CDR3 protein is CASSQGARDSPLHF. The CDR3 DNA reads as TGTGCCAGCAGCCAAGGAGCGAGGGATTCACCCCTCCACTTT.

CDR3 DNA: TGCGCCAGCAGCTTGGGGCAGTATGCTAACTATGGCTACACCTTC. Protein product: CASSLGQYANYGYTF. The chain is built from TRBV5-1 and TRBJ1-2; D not certain. CDR1 is SGHRS and CDR2 is YFSETQ in the germline V gene. CDR3 length equals 15 residues. The germline V and J ends were trimmed by 0 bases and 0 bases, with 9 bases remaining between them. Drawing the rest from reference TRBV5-1 and TRBJ1-2, the complete variable domain is KAGVTQTPRYLIKTRGQQVTLSCSPISGHRSVSWYQQTPGQGLQFLFEYFSETQRNKGNFPGRFSGRQFSNSRSEMNVSTLELGDSALYLCASSLGQYANYGYTFGSGTRLTVV.